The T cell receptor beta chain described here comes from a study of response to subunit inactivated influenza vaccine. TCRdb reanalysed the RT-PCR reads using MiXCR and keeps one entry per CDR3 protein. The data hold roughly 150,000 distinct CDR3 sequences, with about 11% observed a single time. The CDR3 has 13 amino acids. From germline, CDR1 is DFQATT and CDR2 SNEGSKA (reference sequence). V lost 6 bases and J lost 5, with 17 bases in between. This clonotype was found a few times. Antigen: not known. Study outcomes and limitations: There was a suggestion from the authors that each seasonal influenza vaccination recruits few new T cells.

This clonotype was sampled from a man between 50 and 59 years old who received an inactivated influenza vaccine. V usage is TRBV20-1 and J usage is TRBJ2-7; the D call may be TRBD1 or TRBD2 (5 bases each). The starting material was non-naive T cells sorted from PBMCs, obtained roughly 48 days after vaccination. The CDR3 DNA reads TGCAGTGCCATCGGGGAGTCGGGGCACGAGCAGTACTTC. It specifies CSAIGESGHEQYF.